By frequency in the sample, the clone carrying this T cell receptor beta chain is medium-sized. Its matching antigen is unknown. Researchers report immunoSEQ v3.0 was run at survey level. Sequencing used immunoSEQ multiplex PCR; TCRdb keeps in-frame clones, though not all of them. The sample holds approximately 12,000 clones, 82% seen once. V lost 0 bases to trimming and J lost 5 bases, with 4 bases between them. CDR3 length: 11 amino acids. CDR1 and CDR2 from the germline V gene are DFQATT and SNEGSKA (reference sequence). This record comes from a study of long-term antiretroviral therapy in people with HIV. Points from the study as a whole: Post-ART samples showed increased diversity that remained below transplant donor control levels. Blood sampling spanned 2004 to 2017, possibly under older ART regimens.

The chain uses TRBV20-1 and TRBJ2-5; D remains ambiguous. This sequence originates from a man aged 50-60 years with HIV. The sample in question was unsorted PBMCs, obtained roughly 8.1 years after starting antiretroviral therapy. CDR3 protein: CSARDRETQYF. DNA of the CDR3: TGCAGTGCTAGAGATCGGGAGACCCAGTACTTC.